A selection of T cell receptor beta chains follows, all from one sample in a study of siplizumab effects on memory and regulatory T cells. Using immunoSEQ multiplex PCR, the repertoire was profiled, and TCRdb retains in-frame clones only, with some absent. The sample lists over 100,000 clones, just over 90% seen once, with around 0.16% in the top ten. The sample was non-Treg CD4+ T cells sorted from blood. Receptors were obtained from a human donor in good health. Both conserved end residues are part of each CDR3. Each record gives: J gene, CDR3 length, V gene, D gene, clone size, CDR3 DNA, CDR3 protein. D genes are given only for firm matches. Size tells how often a clone was seen (once, few, many) or the class of an expanded clone, and some rows leave it out.

TRBJ2-7 | 15 | TRBV19 | TRBD2 | NA | TGTGCCAGTAGGGGACTAGCGGGGGGATCCTACGAGCAGTACTTC | CASRGLAGGSYEQYF
TRBJ2-5 | 15 | TRBV10-3 | NA | NA | TGTGCCATCAGTGAGCCTAAAGGGTACCAAGAGACCCAGTACTTC | CAISEPKGYQETQYF
TRBJ2-1 | 14 | TRBV11-2 | NA | NA | TGTGCCAGCAGCTTAGGGAGGGCAAACAATGAGCAGTTCTTC | CASSLGRANNEQFF
TRBJ2-1 | 13 | TRBV28 | TRBD1 | NA | TGTGCCAGCGGGGACAGGGCTAGGTATGAGCAGTTCTTC | CASGDRARYEQFF
TRBJ1-5 | 13 | TRBV28 | TRBD1 | NA | TGTGCCAGCAGTCCACCCGACAGGGAACCCCAGCATTTT | CASSPPDREPQHF
TRBJ1-6 | 13 | TRBV19 | NA | NA | TGTGCCAGTAGTATAGCTGTGAGTTCACCCCTCCACTTT | CASSIAVSSPLHF
TRBJ2-5 | 14 | TRBV2 | TRBD2 | NA | TGTGCCAGCACCGGCCTAGCGGGGGCTAAGACCCAGTACTTC | CASTGLAGAKTQYF
TRBJ2-3 | 16 | TRBV5-1 | TRBD1 | NA | TGCGCCAGCAGCCCAAATATGGACAGGGCCACAGATACGCAGTATTTT | CASSPNMDRATDTQYF
TRBJ2-2 | 15 | TRBV7-8 | TRBD2 | NA | TGTGCCAGCAGGCTTACCAGCGGGGTGAGCGGGGAGCTGTTTTTT | CASRLTSGVSGELFF
TRBJ1-1 | 10 | TRBV29-1 | NA | NA | TGCAGCGTGGGGAATCCGGGGGCTTTCTTT | CSVGNPGAFF
TRBJ2-1 | 15 | TRBV7-6 | NA | NA | TGTGCCAGCAGCGTGGACAGACGCTCCTACAATGAGCAGTTCTTC | CASSVDRRSYNEQFF
TRBJ2-7 | 14 | TRBV14 | NA | NA | TGTGCCAGCAGCCAGGAGGGACCCCCCTACGAGCAGTACTTC | CASSQEGPPYEQYF
TRBJ2-6 | 17 | TRBV18 | NA | NA | TGTGCCAGCTCACCAGCGACAGGAACCTCTGGGGCCAACGTCCTGACTTTC | CASSPATGTSGANVLTF
TRBJ2-5 | 16 | TRBV18 | TRBD1 | once | TGTGCCAGCTCAGCCTCCGGGACAGGGGCGAGGGAGACCCAGTACTTC | CASSASGTGARETQYF
TRBJ2-3 | 13 | TRBV19 | NA | NA | TGTGCCAGTACCCCCCCCGATACAGATACGCAGTATTTT | CASTPPDTDTQYF
TRBJ1-1 | 11 | TRBV4-2 | NA | NA | TGTGCCAGCAGCTTTGACACTGAAGCTTTCTTT | CASSFDTEAFF
TRBJ1-2 | 15 | TRBV4-2 | TRBD1 | NA | TGTGCCAGCAGCAGTCCCGGGACAGGGAATTATGGCTACACCTTC | CASSSPGTGNYGYTF
TRBJ2-5 | 16 | TRBV19 | TRBD2 | NA | TGTGCCAGTAGTATAGGTGTCCTAGCGGGGGGAGAGACCCAGTACTTC | CASSIGVLAGGETQYF
TRBJ1-4 | 14 | TRBV7-9 | TRBD1 | NA | TGTGCCAGCAGATCGGACAGGGAGAGTGAAAAACTGTTTTTT | CASRSDRESEKLFF
TRBJ2-2 | 20 | TRBV28 | TRBD1 | NA | TGTGCCAGCAGTTCCTCCTTCTGGGACAGAAACCAAGGTTCCCCCGGGGAGCTGTTTTTT | CASSSSFWDRNQGSPGELFF
TRBJ2-3 | 15 | TRBV7-3 | NA | NA | TGTGCCAGCAGCTCCCAAGGAGCGGGTACAGATACGCAGTATTTT | CASSSQGAGTDTQYF
TRBJ1-1 | 15 | TRBV28 | NA | NA | TGTGCCAGCAGCCCCCCCGACTTGGGGGACACTGAAGCTTTCTTT | CASSPPDLGDTEAFF
TRBJ2-6 | 19 | TRBV2 | TRBD1 | NA | TGTGCCAGCAGTGGGTACCGGGGACAGGGCAACTCTGGGGCCAACGTCCTGACTTTC | CASSGYRGQGNSGANVLTF
TRBJ1-2 | 15 | TRBV11-2 | TRBD1 | NA | TGTGCCAGCAGCCCAGACCTCAGGGGGAACTATGGCTACACCTTC | CASSPDLRGNYGYTF
TRBJ2-3 | 15 | TRBV7-9 | NA | NA | TGTGCCAGCAGCCGGGACCTAATCCCCACAGATACGCAGTATTTT | CASSRDLIPTDTQYF
TRBJ1-4 | 15 | TRBV6-5 | TRBD1 | NA | TGTGCCAGCAGTTACACCGACAGGGGTAATGAAAAACTGTTTTTT | CASSYTDRGNEKLFF
TRBJ2-5 | 14 | TRBV6-5 | NA | NA | TGTGCCAGCAGCCAGGGGACACTACAAGAGACCCAGTACTTC | CASSQGTLQETQYF
TRBJ1-5 | 17 | TRBV7-9 | NA | once | TGTGCCAGCATTTTTAAGAATCGGGGTATAGGGGATCAGCCCCAGCATTTT | CASIFKNRGIGDQPQHF
TRBJ2-1 | 16 | TRBV15 | TRBD1 | NA | TGTGCCACCAGCAGAGTCGGGACAGGGGTCTACAATGAGCAGTTCTTC | CATSRVGTGVYNEQFF
TRBJ1-1 | 14 | TRBV5-1 | NA | few | TGCGCCAGCAGCCTCCAAAACAGGGACACTGAAGCTTTCTTT | CASSLQNRDTEAFF
TRBJ2-5 | 15 | TRBV7-9 | TRBD2 | NA | TGTGCCAGCAGCTTAGCAGTCGGGGGAGGGGAGACCCAGTACTTC | CASSLAVGGGETQYF
TRBJ2-5 | 15 | TRBV5-1 | NA | NA | TGCGCCAGCAGCTTGAGCCCAGGGATACAAGAGACCCAGTACTTC | CASSLSPGIQETQYF
TRBJ1-1 | 13 | TRBV5-1 | NA | once | TGCGCCAGCAGCGGGGGACCGAACACTGAAGCTTTCTTT | CASSGGPNTEAFF
TRBJ1-4 | 16 | TRBV7-2 | NA | NA | TGTGCCAGCAGCTTAGCTCCCGCAGGGACGGGTGAAAAACTGTTTTTT | CASSLAPAGTGEKLFF
TRBJ2-7 | 13 | TRBV18 | TRBD1 | NA | TGTGCCAGCTCAACGACAGGGGACAACGAGCAGTACTTC | CASSTTGDNEQYF
TRBJ1-5 | 15 | TRBV9 | TRBD1 | NA | TGTGCCAGCGGTAACAGGGGCGCAGGTGGTCAGCCCCAGCATTTT | CASGNRGAGGQPQHF
TRBJ1-2 | 13 | TRBV18 | NA | NA | TGTGCCAGCTCACCCCAGCACACCTATGGCTACACCTTC | CASSPQHTYGYTF